Listed below are T cell receptor beta chains from one sample, sequenced in a study of CD8 T cells in ankylosing spondylitis. TCRdb re-called the 5' RACE reads with MiXCR, one entry per CDR3 protein. The sample carries around 770,000 distinct CDR3 sequences, roughly 19% recorded once. The sequencing sample was made of blood, either unsorted or a sorted T cell fraction (not recorded which). The source is a male donor with ankylosing spondylitis. The CDR3 runs from the conserved cysteine through the conserved F or W. A D gene is named only where the DNA matches it firmly. A row's size may be missing; if present it is once, few, many or a size class.

d_call	clone_size	j_call	v_call	cdr3_nt	cdr3_aa
TRBD1	NA	TRBJ1-1	TRBV5-5	TGTGCCAGCAGCTTACAGGGGATTGGAACTGAAGCTTTCTTT	CASSLQGIGTEAFF
NA	few	TRBJ2-1	TRBV7-2	TGTGCCAGCAGCTTAGGACCGGGACATAATTACAATGAGCAGTTCTTC	CASSLGPGHNYNEQFF
TRBD2	few	TRBJ2-5	TRBV20-1	TGCAGTGCTGGGAGACTAGCGGGATCTTCTGAGACCCAGTACTTC	CSAGRLAGSSETQYF
NA	few	TRBJ2-7	TRBV5-1	TGCGCCAGCAGCGCCCTACTACCGGACGAGCAGTACTTC	CASSALLPDEQYF
TRBD1	many	TRBJ1-1	TRBV7-3	TGTGCCAGCAGCAAGGGACAGACGAACACTGAAGCTTTCTTT	CASSKGQTNTEAFF
NA	few	TRBJ2-7	TRBV2	TGTGCCAGCAACCTCGGGCCGGGCCGCGAGCAGTACTTC	CASNLGPGREQYF
NA	NA	TRBJ1-1	TRBV9	TGTGCCAGCAGCCCCTGGACAAGAGCGGACACTGAAGCTTTCTTT	CASSPWTRADTEAFF
NA	many	TRBJ2-7	TRBV11-3	TGTGCCAGCAGCTTAGAGGCAGGGGGGCCCTACGAGCAGTACTTC	CASSLEAGGPYEQYF
NA	NA	TRBJ1-1	TRBV6-1	TGTGCCAGCAGGAAGGACACCGGGGGCACTGAAGCTTTCTTT	CASRKDTGGTEAFF
TRBD2	few	TRBJ2-1	TRBV5-1	TGCGCCAGCAGCTTGGTGAGGCTAGCGGGAGGGCTGGATGAGCAGTTCTTC	CASSLVRLAGGLDEQFF
NA	few	TRBJ2-1	TRBV7-9	TGTGCCAGCCGTCATTTCGGACTAGGGGGATACAATGAGCAGTTCTTC	CASRHFGLGGYNEQFF
NA	NA	TRBJ2-7	TRBV28	TGTGCCAGCAGTCCCACCGGCCGAACCTACGAGCAGTACTTC	CASSPTGRTYEQYF
TRBD2	NA	TRBJ2-7	TRBV6-2/TRBV6-3	TGTGCCAGCAGTTACCCCGGACGGACTAGAGAGCAGTACTTC	CASSYPGRTREQYF
NA	few	TRBJ1-6	TRBV3-1	TGTGCCAGCAGCCAAATAATCGGATCGGGCCTTCGATCACCCCTCCACTTT	CASSQIIGSGLRSPLHF
TRBD2	few	TRBJ2-1	TRBV20-1	TGCAGTGCTATTCTAGCGGGGCGGGGGGGCAATGAGCAGTTCTTC	CSAILAGRGGNEQFF
TRBD2	NA	TRBJ2-7	TRBV5-6	TGTGCCAGCAGCCGTGCTAGCGGGAGGGCCGTCTACGAGCAGTACTTC	CASSRASGRAVYEQYF